Listed here are 14 T cell receptor beta chains from one sample, sequenced in a study of blood T cells in healthy people across ages. A second 7 to 11 cycle PCR used barcoded and J-beta primers. TCRdb passed the 5' RACE reads through MiXCR, listing each CDR3 protein once. The sample includes over 500,000 distinct CDR3 sequences, 45% to 60% of them seen just once. Sequencing was carried out using blood. Source of these receptors: a woman of 80 years or more in good health.

This clonotype was detected ten times or more. The chain couples TRBV29-1 to TRBJ2-5; D is uncertain. The germline V gene has CDR1 SQVTM and CDR2 ANQGSEA. Trimming stripped 4 bases from V and 1 base from J, with 4 bases between. This CDR3 is built from 11 residues. CDR3 nucleotide sequence: TGCAGCGTTGGGGGCCAAGAGACCCAGTACTTC. Residues: CSVGGQETQYF. The complete variable domain, with remaining parts taken from reference TRBV29-1 and TRBJ2-5, reads SAVISQKPSRDICQRGTSLTIQCQVDSQVTMMFWYRQQPGQSLTLIATANQGSEATYESGFVIDKFPISRPNLTFSTLTVSNMSPEDSSIYLCSVGGQETQYFGPGTRLLVL.

The chain is built from TRBV12-3 or TRBV12-4 and TRBJ2-2; D may correspond to TRBD1 or TRBD2 (5 bases each). This CDR3 region has 15 residues. Trimming took 6 bases from V and 5 from J, leaving 16 bases between them. Here the CDR3 reads CASRLGAGRTGELFF. The CDR3 coding sequence is TGTGCCAGCAGACTAGGGGCGGGCAGGACCGGGGAGCTGTTTTTT.

The gene calls are TRBV4-1 and TRBJ2-1, with TRBD2 matching 10 bases. The length of the CDR3 is 15 residues. Germline V lookup: CDR1 MGHRA, CDR2 YSYEKL. V dropped 4 bases and J dropped 7; count of bases not matched to a gene: 7. The CDR3 reads CASSPSGRGWNEQFF. The CDR3 DNA reads TGCGCCAGCAGCCCCAGCGGGAGGGGGTGGAATGAGCAGTTCTTC.

This chain joins TRBV20-1 and TRBJ1-5; 7 bases are shared with TRBD1. The CDR3 runs to 15 residues. The ends lost 6 bases at V and 7 bases at J; junction bases unmatched: 15. Germline assignment: CDR1 DFQATT and CDR2 SNEGSKA (reference sequence). The CDR3 loop reads CSALEGAQIKQPQHF. CDR3 nucleotides: TGCAGTGCCCTAGAGGGGGCGCAGATAAAGCAGCCCCAGCATTTT.

As regards this clonotype: This sequence may be a read error, since a much larger clone differs from it by one base. The rearrangement joins TRBV20-1 to TRBJ2-4, with D unresolved. The CDR3 extends over 14 amino acids. Germline V gene lookup returns CDR1 DFQATT and CDR2 SNEGSKA (reference sequence). CDR3 sequence: CSARHSRAKDIQYF. The CDR3 DNA follows: TGCAGTGCTAGACACAGCCGAGCCAAAGACATTCAGTACTTC.

Note on this clonotype: At one of its ends the junction is not consistent with the germline gene, which may arise from a read error. V and J are TRBV7-7 and TRBJ2-5, with D maybe TRBD2 (6 bases). The CDR3 totals 15 residues. The germline V gene has CDR1 SSHAT and CDR2 FNYEAQ (reference sequence). The CDR3 DNA follows: TGTGCTAGCAGCTTAGCCCCGATTGGGGGGGAGACCCAGTACTTC. It codes for CASSLAPIGGETQYF.

This clonotype has only a few counts. J is TRBJ2-7 and V is TRBV20-1, with a weak D call TRBD1 (5 bases). Germline V gene sequence: CDR1 DFQATT, CDR2 SNEGSKA (reference sequence). Deletions cut 1 base from V and 0 bases from J, with 13 bases between. The CDR3 runs to 15 residues. The CDR3 sequence is CSARASGPTSYEQYF. Here the CDR3 DNA reads TGCAGTGCTAGAGCCTCAGGGCCAACCTCCTACGAGCAGTACTTC.

With respect to this clonotype: Possible read error: a much larger clone is one base away. V gene TRBV20-1 combines with J gene TRBJ2-5; D call uncertain. The CDR3 is 13 residues long. Germline V CDR1 and CDR2: DFQATT, SNEGSKA (reference sequence). CDR3: CSARGRSQETQCF. The CDR3 DNA is TGCAGTGCTAGGGGTAGGAGTCAAGAGACCCAGTGCTTC.

The genes are TRBV20-1 and TRBJ2-7, with TRBD1 matching over 7 bases. Trimming cost V 5 bases and J 0 bases; bases outside gene matches: 4. Per the germline V gene, CDR1 is DFQATT and CDR2 is SNEGSKA (reference sequence). This CDR3 has 13 amino acids. The CDR3 DNA is TGCAGTGCTCTAAGGGGGCCCTCCTACGAGCAGTACTTC. Residues: CSALRGPSYEQYF.

This chain connects TRBV6-1 to TRBJ2-1, with a weak D call TRBD1 (5 bases). The CDR3 spans 14 residues. The ends were cut back, 1 base at V and 6 bases at J, with 10 bases in the middle. CDR1 is MNHNS, CDR2 SASEGT, per germline. As DNA, the CDR3 is TGTGCCAGCAGTGAAGGGGGCATGGTCAATGAGCAGTTCTTC. Protein: CASSEGGMVNEQFF.

This clonotype was detected many times. The gene calls are TRBV6-6 and TRBJ2-7, with 9 bases aligning to TRBD1. The V gene's germline CDR1 is MNHNY and CDR2 SVGAGI (reference sequence). The CDR3 is 14 amino acids. V was pared by 6 bases and J by 2 bases, with 5 bases of the junction left unmatched. The CDR3 is CASSLGQGPYEQYF. In DNA, the CDR3 is TGTGCCAGCAGCTTAGGACAGGGGCCCTACGAGCAGTACTTC.

About this clonotype itself: Given a much more abundant clone one base away, this may be a read error. The J gene is TRBJ1-2, the V gene TRBV7-2; 7 bases match TRBD1. Germline V gives CDR1 SGHTA, CDR2 FQGNSA. The CDR3 spans 16 residues. The CDR3, as DNA: TGTGCCAGCAGTCTACGAGGGGGCGAGTTCGTCTATGGCTTCACCTTC. Translation gives CASSLRGGEFVYGFTF.

This clonotype occurred many times. In nucleotides, the CDR3 is TGTGCCAGCAGCCGGGGGGTGGCGACCCAAGAGACCCAGTACTTC. Amino acids: CASSRGVATQETQYF. This rearrangement joins TRBV6-5 to TRBJ2-5; 7 nucleotides align to TRBD2. This CDR3 has 15 residues. Trimming cost V 6 bases and J 1 base; bases outside gene matches: 8. The germline V gene encodes CDR1 MNHEY and CDR2 SVGAGI.

This sequence joins TRBV5-6 and TRBJ1-2; D perhaps matches TRBD1 (5 bases). Germline V CDR1 and CDR2: SGHDT, YYEEEE. This CDR3 has 14 residues. The V end was cut by 0 bases, the J end by 7 bases, with 13 bases between. CDR3 loop: CASSLGLGLGGYTF. The CDR3 DNA reads as TGTGCCAGCAGCTTGGGTCTGGGACTAGGTGGCTACACCTTC.